A single sample is the source of the 12 T cell receptor beta chains below, sequenced in a study of T-cell memory formation after mild COVID-19. TCRdb independently ran MiXCR on the 5' RACE reads; one entry per CDR3 protein. The sample consists of fewer than 650,000 distinct CDR3 sequences, roughly 17% of them appearing once. The specimen was PBMCs or a T cell subset sorted from them (not recorded which). The receptors derive from an adult woman who had mild COVID-19 (a few samples of this study predate the infection). Cell type and time point are not known.

V usage is TRBV5-5 and J usage is TRBJ2-3; weak D call: TRBD2 (6 bases). Germline CDR1 SGHKS, CDR2 YYEKEE (reference sequence). The CDR3 loop spans 15 amino acids. Trimming took off 2 bases at V and 0 bases at J, with 10 bases between the two ends. CDR3 in DNA: TGTGCCAGCAGCTTCGGGGGATCTAGCACAGATACGCAGTATTTT. This sequence encodes CASSFGGSSTDTQYF.

The V call is TRBV7-2, the J call TRBJ1-2; tentatively, D is TRBD1 (5 bases). Per the germline V gene, CDR1 is SGHTA and CDR2 is FQGNSA. V dropped 4 bases and J dropped 3 bases, with 12 bases sitting between them. The CDR3 has 14 amino acids. The CDR3 DNA reads as TGTGCCAGCAGCTCCGACAGTTCTGACTATGGCTACACCTTC. It is translated as CASSSDSSDYGYTF.

V usage is TRBV3-1 and J usage is TRBJ2-1, with D possibly TRBD2 on 7 matching bases. This CDR3 is 17 amino acids long. Deletions cut 5 bases from V and 5 bases from J, with 22 bases between. Germline lookup yields CDR1 LGHDT and CDR2 YNNKEL (reference sequence). The CDR3 DNA follows: TGTGCCAGCAGCGAAGGTTGGGGGCGGGGGACCCACAATGAGCAGTTCTTC. It is translated as CASSEGWGRGTHNEQFF.

The table lists this clonotype with a few counts. The rearrangement joins TRBV4-1 to TRBJ2-3; TRBD2 matches 7 bases. The trim removed 5 bases at V and 2 bases at J, leaving 13 bases unmatched. Germline loops: CDR1 MGHRA, CDR2 YSYEKL. The CDR3 contains 17 residues. The CDR3 loop reads CASSSPITGGNTDTQYF. For the CDR3, the DNA is TGCGCCAGCAGCTCCCCCATAACGGGGGGTAACACAGATACGCAGTATTTT.

This clonotype was found many times. V usage is TRBV7-3 and J usage is TRBJ2-1; 10 bases are shared with TRBD2. Germline CDR1 reads SGHTA; CDR2 reads FQGTGA. CDR3 length: 16 amino acids. V was pared by 0 bases and J by 8 bases, with 7 bases of the junction left unmatched. The chain's CDR3 is CASSLTLVAGGDEQFF. CDR3 DNA: TGTGCCAGCAGCTTAACCTTAGTAGCGGGAGGAGATGAGCAGTTCTTC.

This clonotype was seen more than once but under ten times. The chain recombines TRBV6-2 or TRBV6-3 with TRBJ2-7; possibly TRBD1 or TRBD2 for D (6 bases each). CDR3 size: 14 residues. CDR1 is MNHEY, CDR2 SVGEGT, per germline. The V gene lost 2 bases and the J gene lost 5 bases, with 13 bases spanning the gap. The CDR3 loop is CASSYGGPRDEQYF. The CDR3 DNA follows: TGTGCCAGCAGTTACGGGGGGCCCCGGGACGAGCAGTACTTC.

There are a few counts of this clonotype. The V call is TRBV5-1, the J call TRBJ2-2; D unresolved. CDR1 and CDR2 (germline): SGHRS, YFSETQ. The CDR3 totals 11 residues. Trimming removed 5 bases from V and 6 bases from J, with 5 bases in between. CDR3 amino acids: CASRDSGELFF. CDR3 nucleotide sequence: TGCGCCAGCAGGGATTCCGGGGAGCTGTTTTTT.

The chain combines TRBV12-3 or TRBV12-4 with TRBJ2-2; 7 bases match TRBD2. Losses at the gene ends were 3 bases for V and 7 bases for J; bases not matched to a gene: 14. This CDR3 region has 17 residues. The CDR3 nucleotides read TGTGCCAGCAGTTTGGCCGCGGGAGCCCGCCGAAACGGGGAGCTGTTTTTT. This translates into CASSLAAGARRNGELFF.

The chain couples TRBV4-3 to TRBJ2-7; D is unresolved. The CDR3 is 14 residues long. Trimming stripped 4 bases from V and 4 bases from J, with 14 bases between. Germline assignment: CDR1 LGHNA and CDR2 YSLEER. CDR3 bases: TGCGCCAGCAGCCCTAGGGCAGTTAGGTACGAGCAGTACTTC. As protein: CASSPRAVRYEQYF.

This clonotype was found a few times. The chain uses TRBV12-3 or TRBV12-4 and TRBJ2-3, with 10 positions matching TRBD2. V trimming: 6 bases; J trimming: 3 bases; junction bases outside the gene matches: 6. CDR3 size: 15 residues. The CDR3 DNA reads TGTGCCAGCAGATTTAGCGGGGGGTCTACAGATACGCAGTATTTT. Its translation is CASRFSGGSTDTQYF.

The chain recombines TRBV7-9 with TRBJ2-3; maybe TRBD2 (6 bases). V gave up 6 bases and J gave up 2 bases, with 21 bases separating them. The CDR3 extends over 17 amino acids. Germline V gene data show CDR1 as SEHNR and CDR2 as FQNEAQ (reference sequence). CDR3 DNA sequence: TGTGCCAGCAGACCTTCGCCGGGACTTGAGACCACAGATACGCAGTATTTT. Encoded protein: CASRPSPGLETTDTQYF.

This clonotype came up a few times. The DNA of the CDR3 is TGCAGTGCTAGAGATCAAGGGGACTATGGCTACACCTTC. It encodes CSARDQGDYGYTF. The J gene is TRBJ1-2, the V gene TRBV20-1, with D possibly being TRBD1 (5 bases). Germline CDR1 is DFQATT and CDR2 is SNEGSKA (reference sequence). This CDR3 region has 13 residues. Deletions cut 0 bases from V and 3 bases from J, with 8 bases between.